The following is a T cell receptor beta chain sequence with its context. Antigen specificity is unknown. This sample was taken from a study of Ad26.COV2.S vaccination and SARS-CoV-2 variants. The wider study: Donor was one of the participants in the Ad26.COV2.S arm of the COV1001 trial.

Using immunoSEQ multiplex PCR, the repertoire was profiled, and TCRdb retains in-frame clones only, with some absent. Of 380,000 or so clones in the sample, roughly four fifths are singletons; the top ten hold about 7.4%. The germline gives CDR1 LGHNA, CDR2 YNFKEQ. CDR3 size: 15 residues. With 1 base clipped from V and 4 bases from J, the junction kept 7 bases outside the gene matches. Study-level points and caveats: Among vaccine recipients, spike-specific TCR breadth exceeded that of placebo recipients. Similar non-spike TCR breadth was seen in vaccine and placebo recipients.

Stated treatment: some 19 received Ad26.COV2.S at low or high dose, single or two shots; roughly five received placebo; per-sample allocation not given. On day 63 after the first injection, vaccine and placebo recipients gave samples. Here the sequenced sample was peripheral blood, taken in a trial of Ad26.COV2.S vaccine versus placebo. The chain couples TRBV4-2 to TRBJ2-7; 7 positions match TRBD1. The sequence was collected from a person aged 18-60 years who received the Ad26.COV2.S COVID-19 vaccine or a placebo. The CDR3 DNA follows: TGTGCCAGCAGCCAAGGGACAGGAAAGGGGTACGAGCAGTACTTC. Protein: CASSQGTGKGYEQYF.